This T cell receptor beta chain derives from a study of cytomegalovirus exposure and HLA in healthy donors. Study outcomes and limitations: Analysis was performed later, and it showed HLA-associated TCR beta chains to be more clonally expanded than equally common others. What was likely a sequencing artifact was a cluster of highly shared sequence variants. TCR beta V segments were, for the most part, productive about 87% or about 30% of the time in an earlier analysis. Compared with the roughly 700-donor mean, an Asian-associated ancestry cluster reportedly had fewer N-insertions, according to a later analysis.

The germline CDR1 and CDR2 sequences are SSHAT and FNYEAQ (reference sequence). This CDR3 region has 14 residues. On this clone: Antigen: not known. The junction shows a germline mismatch at one end, possibly a read error.

It was with 60 Vbeta and 13 Jbeta primers that the PCR ran. TCRdb keeps only in-frame clones here, not all; method: immunoSEQ multiplex PCR. This sample yields tens of thousands of clones, of which approximately 82% are seen a single time; 2.2% belongs to the top ten. J is TRBJ2-2 and V is TRBV7-7; tentative D call: TRBD1 (5 bases). This receptor was obtained from a man aged 40-55 years in good health and CMV-seronegative. The material sequenced was PBMCs. DNA of the CDR3: TGTGCTAGCAGCCCCTCCTCAGGGACCGGGGAGCTGTTTTTT. Residues: CASSPSSGTGELFF.